This TCR beta chain was captured in a study of shared clonotypes between healthy human individuals (dated by TCRdb to the early 2020s). With respect to the entire study: The cohort comprised a couple of women and a few men aged 18 to 49 years. To increase sequencing depth and limit assay-specific biases, TCR repertoire library preparation and sequencing were carried out by different laboratories using diverse techniques. Between about 0.85 and 9.5 billion PBMCs per donor were obtained by leukapheresis. To estimate repertoire size and how much clonotypes are shared between individuals, the study performed deep sequencing of blood TCR repertoires from 4 to 6 healthy adults. For each donor, three plates each were used for CD4 naive and CD4 memory, two plates were used for CD8 naive, and one plate was used for CD8 memory.

The CDR3 measures 14 amino acids from cysteine to phenylalanine. CDR3 DNA is the only sequence kept; it has 42 bases, read in frame from the first base. Clipping removes 5 bases from V and 6 bases from J, with 8 as the unmatched junction base count. The germline V gene gives CDR1 as MNHEY and CDR2 as SVGAGI. Results and caveats for the whole study, not just this receptor: Only blood was sampled, and tissue TCR repertoires likely differ from those in blood. Compared with non-shared clonotypes, the clonotypes found in all four sorted-subset donors had higher generation probabilities. Rarefaction of sorted-subset datasets indicated incomplete sequencing despite the large sequencing depth. Naive subsets generally had larger estimated clonotype richness than memory subsets. Across a handful of donors, approximately 5% of naive CD4, approximately 3.6% of naive CD8, about 2.3% of memory CD4, and roughly 0.41% of memory CD8 clonotypes were shared. The small number of donors limited the genetic and exposure-history diversity represented. Pairwise subsampling indicated that sequencing depth was expected to affect the degree of clonotype sharing among donors.

For the CD8 naive samples, CD45RO-negative cells were positively selected for CCR7, yielding a CD45RA+CCR7+ population from which TemRA cells were excluded. Healthy HIV-negative adults with no recently reported acute infections or vaccinations were included as donors. All donors were Caucasian adults living in Nashville, Tennessee, USA. Blood was obtained by leukapheresis, after which PBMCs were separated by Ficoll-Histopaque density gradient centrifugation and cryopreserved in liquid nitrogen vapor phase. Purity and quantity of every magnetically sorted T cell population were checked by analytical flow cytometry. Each sorted fraction had its genomic DNA isolated and then quantified by UV absorbance on a Nanodrop 2000c. About this clone itself: Its antigen target is currently unknown. No much larger clone exists at a distance of one base, and base qualities are not known.

TCR CDR3 regions were amplified from genomic DNA by multiplex PCR using the deep immunoSEQ assay. Extracted genomic DNA from each cell subset was spread evenly across all wells of several immunoSEQ 96-well plates, with each plate serving as a replicate. For sorted subsets, about 200 ng genomic DNA, equal to some 30,000 T cell genomes, was loaded into each replicate PCR. Purified libraries were measured with a Qubit 3.0 fluorometer, size-checked on a Bioanalyzer 2100, and measured again with the KAPA Library Quantification kit. Every immunoSEQ 96-well plate was sequenced on a dedicated single-read 150-cycle Illumina NextSeq 550 flow cell. Under the source paper's analysis protocol: Because the immunoSEQ output included only junctional sequences and no quality scores, the filtering could not be the same as the filtering used for full-length reads. To assign V/J genes and CDR3, sequences were annotated using PyIR, a Python wrapper for IgBLAST v1.9, with IMGT germline references. Reads with weak V/J assignments (E-value above 1e-6), missing CDR3, stop codons, out-of-frame junctions, or ambiguous translated residues were removed. A V3J clonotype was defined by an identical inferred V gene, J gene, and CDR3 amino acid sequence. To compute the percentage overlap between repertoires, the number of shared unique clonotypes was divided by the size of the smaller repertoire. RTK rarefaction, the Chao1 estimator, and Recon v2.1 estimates of unobserved clonotypes were used to assess repertoire richness. OLGA was used to compute generation probabilities for all TCRbeta clonotypes that the gDNA method yielded from four donors. Sourced from immuneACCESS, this table was stored by TCRdb with only in-frame sequences that have V and J called. A share of the clones is absent; for the studies checked, an unresolved V gene accounts for under half, and the remainder has no known explanation. The V and J calls and clone size are taken from that table; D and trimming were inferred from the DNA. This sample gives about 820,000 clones in total; 80% to 95% of them show up just once. The ten top clones hold around 24% of the sample.

Specimen: naive CD8+ T cells sorted from blood. This sample's cell subset or site label indicates: CD45RA+CCR7+. The TCR originated in a man aged 30-40 years in good health. The sequence is built from TRBV6-5 and TRBJ1-1, with 8 junctional bases fitting TRBD1. The CDR3 corresponds to CASSRTGLNSEAFF. The nucleotide sequence reads as follows: TGTGCCAGCAGTCGGACAGGGTTGAATTCTGAAGCTTTCTTT.